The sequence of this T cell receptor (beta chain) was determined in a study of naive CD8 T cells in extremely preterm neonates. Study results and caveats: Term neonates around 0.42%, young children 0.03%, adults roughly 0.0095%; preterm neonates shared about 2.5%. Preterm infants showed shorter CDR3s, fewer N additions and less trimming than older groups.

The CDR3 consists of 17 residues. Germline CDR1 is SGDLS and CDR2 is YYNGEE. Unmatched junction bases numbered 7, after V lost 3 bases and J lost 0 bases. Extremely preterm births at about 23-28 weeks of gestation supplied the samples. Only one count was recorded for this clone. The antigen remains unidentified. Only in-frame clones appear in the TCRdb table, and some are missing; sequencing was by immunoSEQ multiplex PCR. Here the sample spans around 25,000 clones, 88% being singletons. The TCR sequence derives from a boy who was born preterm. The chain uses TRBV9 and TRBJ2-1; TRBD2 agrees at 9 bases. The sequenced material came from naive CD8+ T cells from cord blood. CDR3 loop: CASSAPLAGASYNEQFF. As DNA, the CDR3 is TGTGCCAGCAGCGCCCCCTTAGCGGGAGCCTCCTACAATGAGCAGTTCTTC.